Each of the 24 T cell receptor beta chains below was sequenced from the same sample in a study of control samples from healthy donors and cancer patients. Profiled with immunoSEQ multiplex PCR; TCRdb holds only in-frame clones, not every one. The sample lists around 120,000 clones; about 93% were seen once. The specimen was blood. These receptors were collected from a man aged 25 to 45 in good health.

The CDR3: CASSFIRADTGELFF. The CDR3 nucleotides are TGTGCCAGCAGCTTTATAAGGGCGGACACCGGGGAGCTGTTTTTT. The chain has TRBV5-6 and TRBJ2-2; unclear D gene. V was trimmed by 2 bases and J by 3 bases, leaving 11 bases between them. This CDR3 comprises 15 residues. The V gene's germline CDR1 is SGHDT and CDR2 YYEEEE.

The chain couples TRBV20-1 to TRBJ1-1; D is unclear. The germline CDR1 and CDR2 sequences are DFQATT and SNEGSKA (reference sequence). This CDR3 spans 11 amino acids. The germline V and J ends were trimmed by 3 bases and 5 bases, with 7 bases remaining between them. CDR3 nucleotide sequence: TGCAGTGCTAGCTCTGTAACTGAAGCTTTCTTT. Translating it yields CSASSVTEAFF.

The genes are TRBV7-2 and TRBJ2-1, with D maybe TRBD1 (5 bases). V lost 5 bases, J lost 0 bases, and 11 bases lay in between. Germline loops: CDR1 SGHTA, CDR2 FQGNSA. The length of the CDR3 is 15 residues. The CDR3 nucleotides are TGTGCCAGCAGCAGCAGGGTTTTCTCCTACAATGAGCAGTTCTTC. This translates into CASSSRVFSYNEQFF.

CDR3 bases: TGTGCCAGTAGCATCGGGCGGGGGGCTGCCTCTGGGGCCAACGTCCTGACTTTC. This sequence encodes CASSIGRGAASGANVLTF. J is TRBJ2-6 and V is TRBV19, with 8 bases that match TRBD2. J was trimmed by 0 bases and V by 6 bases; bases with no gene match: 10. Per the germline V gene, CDR1 is LNHDA and CDR2 is SQIVND (reference sequence). CDR3 size: 18 residues.

The V call is TRBV2, the J call TRBJ2-7, with D possibly matching TRBD2 (7 bases). This CDR3 comprises 15 residues. CDR1 SNHLY and CDR2 FYNNEI come from the germline V gene. The ends were cut back, 6 bases at V and 0 bases at J, with 15 bases in the middle. The CDR3 loop is CASRMGGGNSYEQYF. Written as DNA, the CDR3 is TGTGCCAGCAGGATGGGAGGGGGGAACTCCTACGAGCAGTACTTC.

The CDR3 region has the DNA TGTGCCAGCAGTGAAGCGGGGCAGGGGTATATAGATACGCAGTATTTT. This gives the protein CASSEAGQGYIDTQYF. J is TRBJ2-3 and V is TRBV6-1; D might be TRBD1 (6 bases). The CDR3 has 16 residues. Germline CDR1 and CDR2: MNHNS and SASEGT. The ends were cut back, 0 bases at V and 5 bases at J, with 15 bases in the middle.

This clone appeared a single time. The chain uses TRBV6-6 and TRBJ2-3; D is unclear. The CDR3 spans 13 residues. Trimming pared 5 bases from V and 2 bases from J, leaving 8 bases between. Germline V lookup: CDR1 MNHNY, CDR2 SVGAGI (reference sequence). The CDR3 loop is CASSGRYTDTQYF. The DNA for the CDR3 is TGTGCCAGCAGTGGACGGTACACAGATACGCAGTATTTT.

The chain couples TRBV4-1 to TRBJ2-1; no clear D gene. V was clipped by 0 bases and J by 4 bases, with 10 bases between them. Germline CDR1 and CDR2: MGHRA and YSYEKL. There are 15 residues in the CDR3. Here the CDR3 reads CASSQEDWIYNEQFF. CDR3 DNA: TGCGCCAGCAGCCAAGAAGACTGGATATACAATGAGCAGTTCTTC.

V usage is TRBV6-5 and J usage is TRBJ2-7; tentatively, D is TRBD1 (6 bases). CDR1 and CDR2 from the germline V gene are MNHEY and SVGAGI. This CDR3 region has 15 residues. V was clipped by 7 bases and J by 0 bases, with 16 bases between them. CDR3: CASTQDRYSSYEQYF. CDR3 nucleotide sequence: TGTGCCAGCACTCAGGACAGATATTCCTCCTACGAGCAGTACTTC.

A single count supports this clone. V gene TRBV12-3 or TRBV12-4 combines with J gene TRBJ1-6; no clear D gene. This CDR3 spans 12 amino acids. The germline V and J ends were trimmed by 6 bases and 14 bases, with 14 bases remaining between them. The chain's CDR3 is CASSPPLGTLHF. The CDR3 nucleotides are TGTGCCAGCAGCCCTCCCCTTGGGACCCTCCACTTT.

The chain couples TRBV6-6 to TRBJ2-1, with 10 bases that match TRBD2. J gave up 7 bases and V 2 bases, and 5 bases lay outside the gene matches. The germline gives CDR1 MNHNY, CDR2 SVGAGI (reference sequence). CDR3 length: 15 amino acids. The CDR3 coding sequence is TGTGCCAGCAGTTACGAGCGGGGGGGCGATAATGAGCAGTTCTTC. Its translation: CASSYERGGDNEQFF.

The chain links TRBV6-6 to TRBJ2-5; D is possibly TRBD2 (5 bases). The length of the CDR3 is 14 residues. Germline CDR1 and CDR2: MNHNY and SVGAGI (reference sequence). V was trimmed by 2 bases and J by 5 bases, leaving 12 bases between them. CDR3 sequence reads: CASSYLRSGETQYF. CDR3 in DNA: TGTGCCAGCAGTTACCTCCGATCGGGGGAGACCCAGTACTTC.

A single count supports this clone. The V and J genes are TRBV9 and TRBJ2-3; 13 bases align to TRBD2. The V gene's germline CDR1 is SGDLS and CDR2 YYNGEE. V lost 3 bases and J lost 3; bases outside the gene matches: 1. The CDR3 covers 15 residues. The CDR3 nucleotides are TGTGCCAGCAGCGCGACTAGCGGGGGGACAGATACGCAGTATTTT. Its protein is CASSATSGGTDTQYF.

This chain joins TRBV9 and TRBJ1-1; tentative D call: TRBD1 (6 bases). Per germline, CDR1 SGDLS and CDR2 YYNGEE. The CDR3 is 15 residues long. Trimming removed 6 bases from V and 4 bases from J, with 19 bases in between. In nucleotides, the CDR3 is TGTGCCAGCACCCAAAGACCACAGGGTAGCACTGAAGCTTTCTTT. It is translated as CASTQRPQGSTEAFF.

The chain employs TRBV7-9 and TRBJ1-4, with 7 bases aligning to TRBD1. In germline, CDR1 is SEHNR, CDR2 FQNEAQ (reference sequence). The ends lost 7 bases at V and 6 bases at J; junction bases unmatched: 11. This CDR3 contains 15 residues. The CDR3 DNA follows: TGTGCCAGCACCCAAAGGTTTGGACAGGATGAAAAACTGTTTTTT. Protein product: CASTQRFGQDEKLFF.

The chain combines TRBV19 with TRBJ1-1; 8 bases map to TRBD1. Germline CDR1 reads LNHDA; CDR2 reads SQIVND (reference sequence). V lost 3 bases to trimming and J lost 1 base; unmatched junction nucleotides: 1. The CDR3 runs 14 residues. The CDR3 nucleotides are TGTGCCAGTAGTATTCAGGGGGCGAACACTGAAGCTTTCTTT. This encodes CASSIQGANTEAFF.

This clone was counted a few times. This sequence joins TRBV28 and TRBJ2-3; the D is unclear. Germline V gene data show CDR1 as MDHEN and CDR2 as SYDVKM. V shed 8 bases and J shed 1 base, with 13 bases lying between them. The CDR3 covers 14 residues. The DNA of the CDR3 is TGTGCCAGCCGCGGACCCGTAGGCACAGATACGCAGTATTTT. Its translation: CASRGPVGTDTQYF.

On this clone itself: At one end the junction does not follow the germline gene, possibly because of a read error. V is TRBV28 and J is TRBJ1-5; 8 bases line up with TRBD1. CDR1 and CDR2 from the germline V gene are MDHEN and SYDVKM. CDR3 size: 15 residues. CDR3 sequence (DNA): TGTGCCAGCAGTTTATGGGCAGGGGGCAACCAGCCCCAGCATTTT. It codes for CASSLWAGGNQPQHF.

The rearrangement uses TRBV5-1 and TRBJ1-2, with D unclear. CDR3 size: 14 residues. Germline lookup yields CDR1 SGHRS and CDR2 YFSETQ. V lost 4 bases and J lost 2, with 12 bases in between. The CDR3 reads CASSRNSANYGYTF. The DNA of the CDR3 is TGCGCCAGCAGCCGGAACAGTGCAAACTATGGCTACACCTTC. Using reference TRBV5-1 and TRBJ1-2 for the parts outside the CDR3, the full variable domain is KAGVTQTPRYLIKTRGQQVTLSCSPISGHRSVSWYQQTPGQGLQFLFEYFSETQRNKGNFPGRFSGRQFSNSRSEMNVSTLELGDSALYLCASSRNSANYGYTFGSGTRLTVV.

The genes are TRBV5-1 and TRBJ1-2, with TRBD1 identical over 12 bases. This CDR3 has 18 residues. V was pared by 0 bases and J by 6 bases, with 12 bases of the junction left unmatched. CDR1 and CDR2 (germline): SGHRS, YFSETQ. CDR3 DNA: TGCGCCAGCAGCTTGGCCGTTTTGGGGACAGGGGGCTCAGATGGCTACACCTTC. Protein: CASSLAVLGTGGSDGYTF.

This chain joins TRBV23-1 and TRBJ1-5, with a tentative D call TRBD1 (6 bases). TRBV23-1 is known as an ORF, though its function is uncertain. The CDR3 loop spans 16 amino acids. V lost 3 bases, J lost 0 bases, and 12 bases lay in between. Here the CDR3 reads CASSHLGTLSNQPQHF. As DNA, the CDR3 is TGCGCCAGCAGTCACCTAGGGACACTTAGCAATCAGCCCCAGCATTTT.

Written as DNA, the CDR3 is TGTGCCATCAGGCGGGACAGAGAGCAGTTCTTC. This translates into CAIRRDREQFF. V usage is TRBV10-3 and J usage is TRBJ2-1; TRBD1 is a possible D gene (7 bases). The CDR3 totals 11 residues. V was pared by 6 bases and J by 10 bases, with 10 bases between. The V gene's germline CDR1 is ENHRY and CDR2 SYGVKD.

In nucleotides, the CDR3 is TGTGCCAGCAGCCCAGGAGGGGTCACAGATACGCAGTATTTT. As protein: CASSPGGVTDTQYF. The genes are TRBV9 and TRBJ2-3; the D gene is possibly TRBD2 (6 bases). Germline loops: CDR1 SGDLS, CDR2 YYNGEE. The ends were cut back, 4 bases at V and 2 bases at J, with 11 bases in the middle. The CDR3 is 14 amino acids.

This chain connects TRBV2 to TRBJ2-5; 9 bases fit TRBD1. This CDR3 contains 14 residues. Unmatched junction bases numbered 5, after V lost 2 bases and J lost 7 bases. CDR1 SNHLY and CDR2 FYNNEI come from the germline V gene. CDR3 residues: CASSENRGLGTQYF. In DNA, the CDR3 is TGTGCCAGCAGTGAAAACAGGGGGCTGGGGACCCAGTACTTC.